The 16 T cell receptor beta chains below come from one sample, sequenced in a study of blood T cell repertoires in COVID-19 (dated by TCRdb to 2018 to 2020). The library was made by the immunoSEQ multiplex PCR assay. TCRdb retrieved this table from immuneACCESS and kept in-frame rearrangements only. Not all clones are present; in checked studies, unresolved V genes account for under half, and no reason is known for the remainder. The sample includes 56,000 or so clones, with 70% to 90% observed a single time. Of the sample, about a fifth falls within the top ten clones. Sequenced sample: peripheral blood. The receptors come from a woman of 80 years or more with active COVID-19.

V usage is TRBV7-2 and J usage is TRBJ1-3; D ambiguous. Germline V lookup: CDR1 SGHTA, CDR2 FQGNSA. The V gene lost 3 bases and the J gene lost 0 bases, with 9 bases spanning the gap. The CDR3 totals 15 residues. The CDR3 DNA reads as TGTGCCAGCAGCTTTAAGCTATCCTCTGGAAACACCATATATTTT. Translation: CASSFKLSSGNTIYF.

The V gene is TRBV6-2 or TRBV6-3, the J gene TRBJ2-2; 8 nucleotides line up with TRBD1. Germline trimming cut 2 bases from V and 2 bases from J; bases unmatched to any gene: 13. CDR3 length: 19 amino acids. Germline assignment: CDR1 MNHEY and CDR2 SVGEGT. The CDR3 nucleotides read TGTGCCAGCAGTTACGTTTTGCAACGGGGACAGGCAAACACCGGGGAGCTGTTTTTT. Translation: CASSYVLQRGQANTGELFF.

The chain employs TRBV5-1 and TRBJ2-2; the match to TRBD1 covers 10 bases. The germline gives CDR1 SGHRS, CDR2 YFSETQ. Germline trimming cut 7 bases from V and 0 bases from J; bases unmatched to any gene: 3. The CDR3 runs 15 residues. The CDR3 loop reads CASRQGAANTGELFF. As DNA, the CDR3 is TGCGCCAGCCGACAGGGGGCAGCGAACACCGGGGAGCTGTTTTTT.

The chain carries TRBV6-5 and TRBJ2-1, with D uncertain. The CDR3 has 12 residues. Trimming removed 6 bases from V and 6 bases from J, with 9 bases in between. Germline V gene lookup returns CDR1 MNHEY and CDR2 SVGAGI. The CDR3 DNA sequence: TGTGCCAGCAGCCCCACAACCAATGAGCAGTTCTTC. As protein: CASSPTTNEQFF.

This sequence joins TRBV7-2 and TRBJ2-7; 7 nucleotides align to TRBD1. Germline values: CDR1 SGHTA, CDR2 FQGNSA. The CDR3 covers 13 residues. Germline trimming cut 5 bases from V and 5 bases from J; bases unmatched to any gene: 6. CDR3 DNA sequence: TGTGCCAGCAGCAGAGACAGGGTCGACGAGCAGTACTTC. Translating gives CASSRDRVDEQYF. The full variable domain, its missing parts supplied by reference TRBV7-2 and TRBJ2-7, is GAGVSQSPSNKVTEKGKDVELRCDPISGHTALYWYRQSLGQGLEFLIYFQGNSAPDKSGLPSDRFSAERTGGSVSTLTIQRTQQEDSAVYLCASSRDRVDEQYFGPGTRLTVT.

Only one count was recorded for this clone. The CDR3 spells CASSQRDSNTGELFF. CDR3 bases: TGTGCCAGCAGCCAGCGGGACTCGAACACCGGGGAGCTGTTTTTT. The chain couples TRBV3-1 (or the pseudogene TRBV3-2) to TRBJ2-2, with a tentative D call TRBD2 (6 bases). The length of the CDR3 is 15 residues. V was cut by 3 bases and J by 0 bases, with 8 bases left in between. The germline CDR1 and CDR2 sequences are LGHDT and YNNKEL (reference sequence).

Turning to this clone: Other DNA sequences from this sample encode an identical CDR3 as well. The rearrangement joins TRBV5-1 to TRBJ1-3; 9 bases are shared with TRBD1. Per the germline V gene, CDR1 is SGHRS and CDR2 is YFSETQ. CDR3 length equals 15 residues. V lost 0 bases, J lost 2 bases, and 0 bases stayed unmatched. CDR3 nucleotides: TGCGCCAGCAGCTTGGGGACAGGGGCTGGAAACACCATATATTTT. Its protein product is CASSLGTGAGNTIYF.

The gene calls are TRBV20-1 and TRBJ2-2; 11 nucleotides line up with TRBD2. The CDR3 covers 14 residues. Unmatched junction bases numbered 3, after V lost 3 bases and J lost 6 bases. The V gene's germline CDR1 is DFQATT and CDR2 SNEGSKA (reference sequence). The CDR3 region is CSASNSGGAGELFF. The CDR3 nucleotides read TGCAGTGCTAGTAATAGCGGGGGGGCCGGGGAGCTGTTTTTT.

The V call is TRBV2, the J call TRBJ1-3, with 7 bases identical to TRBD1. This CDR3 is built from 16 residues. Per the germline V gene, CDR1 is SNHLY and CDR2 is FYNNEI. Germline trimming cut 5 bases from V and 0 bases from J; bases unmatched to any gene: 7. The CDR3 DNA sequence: TGTGCCAGCAGTCGGGACAGCCTGAGCTCTGGAAACACCATATATTTT. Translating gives CASSRDSLSSGNTIYF.

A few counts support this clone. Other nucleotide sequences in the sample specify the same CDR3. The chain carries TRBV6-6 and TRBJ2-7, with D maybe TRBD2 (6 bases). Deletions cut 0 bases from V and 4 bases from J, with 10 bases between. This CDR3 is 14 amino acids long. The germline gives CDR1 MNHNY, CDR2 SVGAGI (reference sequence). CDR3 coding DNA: TGTGCCAGCAGTTACTCGGGGGGACCTTACGAGCAGTACTTC. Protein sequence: CASSYSGGPYEQYF.

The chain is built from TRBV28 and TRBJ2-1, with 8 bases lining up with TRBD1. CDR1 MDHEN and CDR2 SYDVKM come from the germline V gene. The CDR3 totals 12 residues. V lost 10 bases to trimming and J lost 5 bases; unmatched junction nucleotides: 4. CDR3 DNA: TGTGCCACCTCGACAGGGGACAATGAGCAGTTCTTC. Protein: CATSTGDNEQFF.

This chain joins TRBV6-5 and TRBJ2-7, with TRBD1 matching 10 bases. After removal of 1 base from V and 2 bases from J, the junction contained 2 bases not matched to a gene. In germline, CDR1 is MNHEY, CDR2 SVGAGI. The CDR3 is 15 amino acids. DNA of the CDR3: TGTGCCAGCAGTTACTGGGACAGGGGTGCCTACGAGCAGTACTTC. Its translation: CASSYWDRGAYEQYF.

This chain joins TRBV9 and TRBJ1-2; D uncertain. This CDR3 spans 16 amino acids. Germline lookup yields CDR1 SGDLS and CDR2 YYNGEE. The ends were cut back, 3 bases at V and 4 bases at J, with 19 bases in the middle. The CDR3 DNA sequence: TGTGCCAGCAGCGCAACTCCGGGTCCAAGTACCTATGGCTACACCTTC. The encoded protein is CASSATPGPSTYGYTF.

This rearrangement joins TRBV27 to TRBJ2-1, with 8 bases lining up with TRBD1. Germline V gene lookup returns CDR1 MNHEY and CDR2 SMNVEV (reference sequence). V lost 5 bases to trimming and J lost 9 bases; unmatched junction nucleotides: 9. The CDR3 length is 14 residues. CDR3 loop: CASSGTGIAGEQFF. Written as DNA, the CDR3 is TGTGCCAGCAGTGGGACAGGAATTGCAGGTGAGCAGTTCTTC.

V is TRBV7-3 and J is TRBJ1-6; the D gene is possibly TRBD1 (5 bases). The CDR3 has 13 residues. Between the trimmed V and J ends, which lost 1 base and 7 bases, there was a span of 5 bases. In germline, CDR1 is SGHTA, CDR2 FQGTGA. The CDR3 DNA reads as TGTGCCAGCAGCTTAAACAGGAATTCACCCCTCCACTTT. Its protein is CASSLNRNSPLHF.

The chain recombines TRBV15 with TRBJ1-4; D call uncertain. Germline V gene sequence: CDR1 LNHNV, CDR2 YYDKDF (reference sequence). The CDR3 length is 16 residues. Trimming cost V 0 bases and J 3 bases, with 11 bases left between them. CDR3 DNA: TGTGCCACCAGCAGAGATCTTGCTGCGGCTAATGAAAAACTGTTTTTT. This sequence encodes CATSRDLAAANEKLFF.